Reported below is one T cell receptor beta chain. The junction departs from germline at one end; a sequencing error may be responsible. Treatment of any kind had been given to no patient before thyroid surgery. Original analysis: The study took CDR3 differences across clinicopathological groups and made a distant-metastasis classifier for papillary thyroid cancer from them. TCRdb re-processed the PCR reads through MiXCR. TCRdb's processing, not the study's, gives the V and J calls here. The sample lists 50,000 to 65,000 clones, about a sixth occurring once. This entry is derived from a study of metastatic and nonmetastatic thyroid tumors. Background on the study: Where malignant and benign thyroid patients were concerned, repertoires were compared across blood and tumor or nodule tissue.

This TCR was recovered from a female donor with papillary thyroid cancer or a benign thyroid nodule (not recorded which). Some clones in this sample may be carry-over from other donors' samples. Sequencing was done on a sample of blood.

CDR3 sequence: CAISLTTNYGYTF. CDR3 DNA sequence: TGTGCCATCAGTTTGACGACCAACTATGGCTACACCTTC. The V gene is TRBV6-1, the J gene TRBJ1-2; D ambiguous. The CDR3 consists of 13 residues. Looked up from germline, CDR1 is MNHNS and CDR2 is SASEGT.